This T cell receptor (beta chain) was identified during a study of brain T cells in children with intractable seizures. About this clone itself: Its antigen is unknown.

Study-wide findings and caveats: Clones missing pre-surgery may reflect undersampling of that blood sample.

Only cases whose brain tissue showed the highest T cell transcript signatures were sequenced. This table comes from immunoSEQ multiplex PCR, and its TCRdb copy is limited to in-frame clones, with some not included. The sample holds 70,000 to 85,000 clones; around nine tenths are singletons and the top ten take about 23%. The CDR3 contains 13 residues. Losses at the gene ends were 5 bases for V and 2 bases for J; bases not matched to a gene: 1. Germline CDR1 reads SEHNR; CDR2 reads FQNEAQ (reference sequence). This specimen was peripheral blood, taken at surgery. The gene calls are TRBV7-9 and TRBJ1-2, with TRBD1 matching 8 bases. The TCR sequence derives from a girl aged 2 to 9 with Rasmussen encephalitis and intractable seizures. The chain's CDR3 is CASSRTGNYGYTF. As DNA, the CDR3 is TGTGCCAGCAGCAGGACAGGGAACTATGGCTACACCTTC.